Below are 11 T cell receptor beta chains sequenced from a single sample in a study of T cell responses to AZD1222 COVID-19 vaccine. The repertoire was sequenced with immunoSEQ multiplex PCR; TCRdb's copy has only in-frame clones and lacks some. Altogether about 140,000 clones are present, approximately 91% being singletons, with the ten largest covering approximately 1.3%. Material: peripheral blood, obtained 28 days after the second AZD1222 dose. These receptors were obtained from an adult who received the AZD1222 COVID-19 vaccine.

The genes are TRBV9 and TRBJ2-3; D may be TRBD1 or TRBD2 (7 bases each). Germline-derived CDR1 and CDR2 are SGDLS and YYNGEE. With 7 bases removed from V and 4 bases from J, the gap between germline ends came to 16 bases. The CDR3 is made up of 14 amino acids. This chain's CDR3 is CASQGGSPADTQYF. For the CDR3, the DNA is TGTGCCAGCCAGGGGGGGAGTCCAGCAGATACGCAGTATTTT.

This sequence joins TRBV6-5 and TRBJ2-3, with 9 bases aligning to TRBD2. The CDR3 extends over 14 amino acids. The V and J ends lost 4 bases and 4 bases, in that order; junction bases with no gene match: 3. Germline assignment: CDR1 MNHEY and CDR2 SVGAGI. CDR3 coding DNA: TGTGCCAGCAGTTTAGCGGGAGCCCCAGATACGCAGTATTTT. This codes for CASSLAGAPDTQYF.

This chain joins TRBV11-2 and TRBJ1-2; D is uncertain. Per the germline V gene, CDR1 is SGHAT and CDR2 is FQNNGV. CDR3 length: 18 amino acids. Trimming cost V 0 bases and J 2 bases, with 19 bases left between them. The CDR3 coding sequence is TGTGCCAGCAGCTTAGATACCGGTGGTGCCGGAAGAAACTATGGCTACACCTTC. Residues: CASSLDTGGAGRNYGYTF.

The V gene is TRBV19, the J gene TRBJ2-5; tentative D call: TRBD1 (5 bases). In germline, CDR1 is LNHDA, CDR2 SQIVND (reference sequence). Trimming took 1 base from V and 4 from J, leaving 13 bases between them. The CDR3 spans 15 residues. CDR3: CASSIAATVPETQYF. In DNA form, the CDR3 reads TGTGCCAGTAGTATAGCTGCGACAGTTCCAGAGACCCAGTACTTC.

The rearrangement joins TRBV30 to TRBJ1-1; D ambiguous. The CDR3 sequence is 10 residues long. Per germline, CDR1 GTSNPN and CDR2 SVGIG (reference sequence). The CDR3: CAEAVTEAFF. CDR3 nucleotides: TGTGCGGAGGCGGTTACTGAAGCTTTCTTT. The full variable domain, rest sourced from reference TRBV30 and TRBJ1-1, is SQTIHQWPATLVQPVGSPLSLECTVEGTSNPNLYWYRQAAGRGLQLLFYSVGIGQISSEVPQNLSASRPQDRQFILSSKKLLLSDSGFYLCAEAVTEAFFGQGTRLTVV.

The chain's CDR3 is CASSLATDTQYF. CDR3 nucleotide sequence: TGTGCCAGCAGCTTAGCCACAGATACGCAGTATTTT. The rearrangement uses TRBV7-8 and TRBJ2-3; D remains ambiguous. Trimming removed 0 bases at V and 2 bases at J, with 0 bases between. The CDR3 covers 12 residues. In germline, CDR1 is SGHVS, CDR2 FQNEAQ.

CDR3 DNA sequence: TGTGCCAGCAGGGAGAGCGGGGGGGGCGCAGATACGCAGTATTTT. It codes for CASRESGGGADTQYF. The chain combines TRBV7-2 with TRBJ2-3; 10 positions agree with TRBD2. CDR3 length: 15 residues. Looked up from germline, CDR1 is SGHTA and CDR2 is FQGNSA. The ends lost 6 bases at V and 4 bases at J; junction bases unmatched: 7.

V and J are TRBV29-1 and TRBJ2-1; 7 positions agree with TRBD2. The germline gives CDR1 SQVTM, CDR2 ANQGSEA. The V gene end was trimmed by 3 bases and the J gene end by 0 bases; junction bases not matched to a gene: 2. The CDR3 length is 14 residues. CDR3 protein: CSVERESSYNEQFF. The DNA of the CDR3 is TGCAGCGTTGAGCGGGAGAGCTCCTACAATGAGCAGTTCTTC.

Here the CDR3 reads CASSLYRGQPQHF. CDR3 in DNA: TGTGCCAGCAGCTTATACCGGGGCCAGCCCCAGCATTTT. The chain couples TRBV7-3 to TRBJ1-5, with a possible D match to TRBD1 (5 bases). Germline assignment: CDR1 SGHTA and CDR2 FQGTGA. Trimming took 2 bases from V and 7 from J, leaving 9 bases between them. This CDR3 contains 13 residues.

The V call is TRBV9, the J call TRBJ2-5, with TRBD1 matching 7 bases. This CDR3 has 14 residues. V lost 0 bases and J lost 3; bases outside the gene matches: 2. The germline CDR1 and CDR2 sequences are SGDLS and YYNGEE. CDR3 in DNA: TGTGCCAGCAGCGTAGAGCAGGGGGAAGAGACCCAGTACTTC. Amino acids: CASSVEQGEETQYF.

The genes are TRBV9 and TRBJ1-5; D unclear. Trimming removed 2 bases from V and 7 bases from J, with 10 bases in between. CDR3 length: 13 residues. Germline V gives CDR1 SGDLS, CDR2 YYNGEE. The CDR3 loop is CASSVGGEQPQHF. In DNA, the CDR3 is TGTGCCAGCAGCGTGGGCGGGGAACAGCCCCAGCATTTT.